The present entry profiles one TCR beta chain with its context. The entry originates in a study of control samples from healthy donors and cancer patients. Using immunoSEQ multiplex PCR, the repertoire was profiled, and TCRdb retains in-frame clones only, with some absent. Seen here are fewer than 85,000 clones, approximately 89% observed once, and the top ten hold 7.2%. Germline CDR1 and CDR2: SNHLY and FYNNEI. The CDR3 extends over 14 amino acids. The trim removed 10 bases at V and 7 bases at J, leaving 8 bases unmatched. The material sequenced was blood. The V and J genes are TRBV2 and TRBJ1-6; 9 nucleotides match TRBD1. The clonotype comes from a man aged 45 to 65 in good health. The CDR3 nucleotides read TGTGCCACGTCAACAGGGGGCGGGAATTCACCCCTCCACTTT. Residues: CATSTGGGNSPLHF.